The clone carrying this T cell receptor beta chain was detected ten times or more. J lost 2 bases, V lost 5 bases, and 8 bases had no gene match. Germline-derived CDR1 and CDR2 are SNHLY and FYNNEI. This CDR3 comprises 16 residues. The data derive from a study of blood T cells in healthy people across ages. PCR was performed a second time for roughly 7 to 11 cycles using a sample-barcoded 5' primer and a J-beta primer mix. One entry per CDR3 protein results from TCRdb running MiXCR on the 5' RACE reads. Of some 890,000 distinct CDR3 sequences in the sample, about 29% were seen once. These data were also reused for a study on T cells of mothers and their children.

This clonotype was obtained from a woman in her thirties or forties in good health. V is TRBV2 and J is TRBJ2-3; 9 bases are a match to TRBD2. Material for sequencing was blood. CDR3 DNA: TGTGCCAGCAGTCAACGACTAGCGGTACTCACAGATACGCAGTATTTT. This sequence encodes CASSQRLAVLTDTQYF.